This TCR beta chain was recovered during a study of blood T cells in healthy people across ages. The table lists this clonotype with a few counts. Then a second PCR, running roughly 7 to 11 cycles, was carried out with a sample-barcoded 5' primer and a J-beta primer mix. TCRdb re-derived calls from the 5' RACE reads in MiXCR, one entry per CDR3 protein. Among about 680,000 distinct CDR3 sequences listed, 49% were seen once. The trim removed 6 bases at V and 6 bases at J, leaving 6 bases unmatched. CDR1 is DFQATT and CDR2 is SNEGSKA in the germline V gene (reference sequence). The CDR3 runs to 13 residues.

The chain uses TRBV20-1 and TRBJ2-1; 9 positions match TRBD2. The sequenced sample was blood. The clonotype was recovered from a woman aged 60-75 years in good health. The CDR3 protein is CSAGLAGANEQFF. DNA of the CDR3: TGCAGTGCAGGGTTAGCGGGGGCCAATGAGCAGTTCTTC.